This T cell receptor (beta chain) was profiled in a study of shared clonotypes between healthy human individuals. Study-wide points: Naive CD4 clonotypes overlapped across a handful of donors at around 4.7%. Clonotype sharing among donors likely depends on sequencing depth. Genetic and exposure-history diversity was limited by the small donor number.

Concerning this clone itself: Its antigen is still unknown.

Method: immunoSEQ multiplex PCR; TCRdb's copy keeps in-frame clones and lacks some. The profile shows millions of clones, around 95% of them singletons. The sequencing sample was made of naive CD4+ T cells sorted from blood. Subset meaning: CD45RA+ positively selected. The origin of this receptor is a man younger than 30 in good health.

The CDR3 DNA follows: TGTGCCAGTACCTCAGGGTGGAACACTGAAGCTTTCTTT. This translates into CASTSGWNTEAFF. V usage is TRBV19 and J usage is TRBJ1-1, with D maybe TRBD1 (5 bases). The CDR3 covers 13 residues. The V end was cut by 7 bases, the J end by 1 base, with 10 bases between. Germline-derived CDR1 and CDR2 are LNHDA and SQIVND (reference sequence). Full variable domain (rest looked up from reference TRBV19 and TRBJ1-1): DGGITQSPKYLFRKEGQNVTLSCEQNLNHDAMYWYRQDPGQGLRLIYYSQIVNDFQKGDIAEGYSVSREKKESFPLTVTSAQKNPTAFYLCASTSGWNTEAFFGQGTRLTVV.